Here is one T cell receptor beta chain with its context. The data are from a study of blood T cell repertoires in COVID-19. Germline V lookup: CDR1 LGHNT, CDR2 FRNRAP. The CDR3 contains 15 residues. The ends were cut back, 5 bases at V and 4 bases at J, with 14 bases in the middle. As processed by the authors: Amplification from reference gene primers served as the basis for estimated nucleated cell counts. TCRdb keeps only in-frame clones here, not all; method: immunoSEQ multiplex PCR. V, J and clone size reflect that table, while D and trimming were determined from the DNA. This table has about 300,000 clones, around 89% appearing once.

Sequencing used peripheral blood. This TCR came from a man aged 35 to 55 with acute or convalescent COVID-19. This rearrangement joins TRBV12-5 to TRBJ1-4; the D gene is possibly TRBD1 (5 bases). The CDR3 reads CASGPGSGVNEKLFF. The CDR3 DNA sequence: TGTGCTAGTGGTCCAGGGTCGGGGGTTAATGAAAAACTGTTTTTT.